This T cell receptor (beta chain) stems from a study of T cell responses to AZD1222 COVID-19 vaccine. In the study overall: Combined were second doses at about 4 or about 12 weeks. Whole-study findings and limits: Clonal diversity was possibly underestimated; the donors were predominantly white British and more often female. Per reports, nearly half of all spike-specific TCRs target regions that are unmutated in variants.

The protocol was immunoSEQ multiplex PCR, while the TCRdb copy is restricted to in-frame clones and leaves out a portion. Of about 110,000 clones in the sample, around nine tenths were seen once. CDR3 length: 17 residues. Germline loops: CDR1 SNHLY, CDR2 FYNNEI. V was cut by 5 bases and J by 0 bases, with 17 bases left in between. For this clone: Its target is not known.

Material: peripheral blood, obtained on day 0 of AZD1222 vaccination. The TCR originated in an adult in good health. The chain couples TRBV2 to TRBJ2-1, with a possible D match to TRBD2 (5 bases). CDR3 residues: CASSRIGLGSSYNEQFF. DNA for the CDR3: TGTGCCAGCAGTAGAATCGGACTGGGGAGCTCCTACAATGAGCAGTTCTTC.